This T cell receptor beta chain was sequenced for a study of T-cell memory formation after mild COVID-19 (dated by TCRdb to the early 2020s). Background on the whole study: Most TCR sequence clusters were specific to one of the two donors. In a couple of donors, T-cell clones that expanded and contracted after mild COVID-19 were followed by sequencing TCRalpha and TCRbeta repertoires longitudinally. Two young, previously healthy adult volunteers made up the cohort, one male and one female.

Ficoll-Paque density gradient centrifugation was the method used to isolate PBMCs. TCRdb records Illumina NovaSeq 6000 as the sequencer. Using 5'RACE with constant-segment primers, TCRalpha and TCRbeta cDNA libraries were constructed, with sample barcodes and unique molecular identifiers added in the process. RNA was extracted from every sample with Trizol reagent. Library amplification was performed in two PCR steps, and a second sample barcode and Illumina TruSeq adapters were introduced in the second step. Libraries were sequenced on an Illumina NovaSeq with 2 x 150 bp paired-end reads. Under the source paper's analysis protocol: Reads were demultiplexed and collapsed into UMI-guided consensus sequences with migec v1.2.7. Using mixcr v2.1.11, UMI consensuses were aligned to TRA and TRB V and J templates and then assembled into clonotypes. A clonotype was counted as expanded or contracted only if both edgeR and NoisET called the change significant, with noise models trained on biological replicates. edgeR calls used a false discovery rate-adjusted p below 0.01 and a log2 fold-change threshold of 1. As an exploratory analysis of dynamics, max-normalized trajectories of the 1000 most abundant clonotypes were examined with PCA combined with hierarchical clustering. Each responding clone was given a CD4 or CD8 phenotype based on the CD4+ and CD8+ repertoires, which had been sequenced separately. TCRdb trimmed public reads at Q25 via fastp, called clones via MiXCR and kept in-frame beta chains. Every CDR3 protein is listed once, alongside the most common genes and DNA of its rows. The authors' filters were not applied to this entry. In this sample the table shows some 250,000 distinct CDR3 sequences, over 8.5% of which occur a single time. The leading ten clones occupy 22% of the sample.

The investigation overall reported the following: Contracting CD4+ clones turned up mainly in the CM and EM memory subsets, whereas EMRA was where CD8+ clones were enriched. Only two mild cases were covered in the study, and larger cohorts including severe cases with pre-infection samples were considered necessary. Clones contracting from day 15 to 85 had balanced CD4/CD8 phenotypes, while a second wave expanding from day 15 to 37 was biased towards CD4+. SARS-CoV-2 specificity of the second-wave clones peaking on day 37 was not confirmed. Some responding clones were found in pre-infection memory, which suggests that pre-existing cross-reactive memory T cells took part in the SARS-CoV-2 response.

Including the terminal cysteine and phenylalanine, the CDR3 comprises 16 residues. Only the CDR3 DNA is retained, 48 bases long and in frame from the first base. Comments on this clonotype: It has no known antigen specificity. Per-nucleotide qualities are absent, and no much larger clonotype sits a single base away.

The receptor's source is a man younger than 30 who had mild COVID-19 (a few samples of this study predate the infection). The sample titles of this study are shuffled in the database, so cell type and time point are left out; the donor was told from shared clones. Recombination connected TRBV21-1 to TRBJ1-1; TRBD1, the table's D call, was not compared with the DNA. TRBV21-1 is marked as a pseudogene. Sequencing was performed on PBMCs or a T cell subset sorted from them (not recorded which). The CDR3 sequence is CASSYGERLPGTEAFF. The DNA sequence is TGTGCCAGCAGTTACGGAGAAAGGCTTCCGGGGACTGAAGCTTTCTTT.